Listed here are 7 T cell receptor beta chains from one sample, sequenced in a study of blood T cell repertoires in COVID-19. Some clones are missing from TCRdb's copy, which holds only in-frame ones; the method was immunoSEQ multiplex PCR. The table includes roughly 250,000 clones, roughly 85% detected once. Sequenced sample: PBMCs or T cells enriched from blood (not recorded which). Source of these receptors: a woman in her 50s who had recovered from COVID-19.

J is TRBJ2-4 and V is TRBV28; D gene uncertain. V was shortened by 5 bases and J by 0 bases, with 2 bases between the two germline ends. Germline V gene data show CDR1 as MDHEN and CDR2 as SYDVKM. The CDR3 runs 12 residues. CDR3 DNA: TGTGCCAGCAGTCTAGCCAAAAACATTCAGTACTTC. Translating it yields CASSLAKNIQYF. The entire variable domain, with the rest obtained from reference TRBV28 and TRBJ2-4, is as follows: DVKVTQSSRYLVKRTGEKVFLECVQDMDHENMFWYRQDPGLGLRLIYFSYDVKMKEKGDIPEGYSVSREKKERFSLILESASTNQTSMYLCASSLAKNIQYFGAGTRLSVL.

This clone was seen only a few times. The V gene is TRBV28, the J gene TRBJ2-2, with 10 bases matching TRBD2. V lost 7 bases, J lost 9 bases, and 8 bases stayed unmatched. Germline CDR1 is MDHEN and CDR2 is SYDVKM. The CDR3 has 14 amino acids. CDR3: CASTSSGSFRELFF. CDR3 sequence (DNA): TGTGCCAGCACGTCTAGCGGGAGTTTCCGGGAGCTGTTTTTT.

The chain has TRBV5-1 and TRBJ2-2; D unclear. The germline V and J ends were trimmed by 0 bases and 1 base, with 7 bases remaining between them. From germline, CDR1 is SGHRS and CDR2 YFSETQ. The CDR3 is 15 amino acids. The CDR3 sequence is CASSLEFGNTGELFF. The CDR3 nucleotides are TGCGCCAGCAGCTTGGAGTTCGGGAACACCGGGGAGCTGTTTTTT.

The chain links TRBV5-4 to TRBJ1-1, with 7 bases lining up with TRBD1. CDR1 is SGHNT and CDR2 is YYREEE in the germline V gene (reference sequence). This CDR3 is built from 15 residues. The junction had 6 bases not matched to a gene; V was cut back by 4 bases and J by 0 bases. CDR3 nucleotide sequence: TGTGCCAGCAGCCCCCAGGGACAGATGAACACTGAAGCTTTCTTT. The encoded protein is CASSPQGQMNTEAFF.

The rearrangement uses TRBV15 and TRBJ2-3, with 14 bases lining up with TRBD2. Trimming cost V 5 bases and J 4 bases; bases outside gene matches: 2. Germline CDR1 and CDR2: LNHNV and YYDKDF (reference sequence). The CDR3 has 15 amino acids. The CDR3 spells CATSRTSGRSDTQYF. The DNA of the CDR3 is TGTGCCACCAGCCGGACTAGCGGGAGGTCAGATACGCAGTATTTT.

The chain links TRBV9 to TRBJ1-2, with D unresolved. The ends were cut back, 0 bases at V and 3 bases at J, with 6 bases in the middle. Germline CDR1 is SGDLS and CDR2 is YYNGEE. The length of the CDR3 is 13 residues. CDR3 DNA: TGTGCCAGCAGCGTAGGGGAGGACTATGGCTACACCTTC. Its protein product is CASSVGEDYGYTF.

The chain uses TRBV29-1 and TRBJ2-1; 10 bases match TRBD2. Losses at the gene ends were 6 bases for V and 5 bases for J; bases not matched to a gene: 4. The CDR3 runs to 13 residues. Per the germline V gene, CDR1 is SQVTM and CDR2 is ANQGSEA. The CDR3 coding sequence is TGCAGCGTCGGACTAGCGGTTGACAATGAGCAGTTCTTC. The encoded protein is CSVGLAVDNEQFF.